Listed below are T cell receptor beta chains from one sample, sequenced in a study of T cells after yellow fever vaccination. A single record per CDR3 protein comes from TCRdb applying MiXCR to the 5' RACE reads. The data show hundreds of thousands of distinct CDR3 sequences, approximately 13% seen once. This specimen was PBMCs, taken on the day of the yellow fever booster vaccination. The receptors originated from a man in his thirties or forties who received the YFV17D yellow fever vaccine. The CDR3 runs from the conserved cysteine through the conserved F or W. D genes are given only for firm matches. Clone size appears in some rows only: once, few, many, or a class for an expanded clone.

j_call | cdr3_length | v_call | d_call | clone_size | cdr3_nt | cdr3_aa
TRBJ2-7 | 13 | TRBV20-1 | NA | NA | TGCAGTGCTAGTGGACGCTCAACCTACGAGCAGTACTTC | CSASGRSTYEQYF
TRBJ2-3 | 14 | TRBV18 | NA | few | TGTGCCAGCTCACCACCGGATCGCACAGATACGCAGTATTTT | CASSPPDRTDTQYF
TRBJ2-3 | 13 | TRBV29-1 | TRBD2 | few | TGCAGCGTCAGCGGGGGGTTCACAGATACGCAGTATTTT | CSVSGGFTDTQYF
TRBJ2-1 | 15 | TRBV12-3/TRBV12-4 | NA | NA | TGTGCCAGCAGCCCAACGACTAGTCCCTACAATGAGCAGTTCTTC | CASSPTTSPYNEQFF
TRBJ2-7 | 12 | TRBV28 | NA | few | TGTGCCAGCAGTGGAACGGGGCAAGAGCAGTACTTC | CASSGTGQEQYF
TRBJ2-7 | 17 | TRBV12-3/TRBV12-4 | TRBD1 | NA | TGTGCCAGCAGTCGGGACAGGGGAGGGAAAAGCTCCTACGAGCAGTACTTC | CASSRDRGGKSSYEQYF
TRBJ2-7 | 19 | TRBV5-1 | TRBD2 | NA | TGCGCCAGCAGCTTGGCCAGGACTAGCGGGAGCATGGAATCCTACGAGCAGTACTTC | CASSLARTSGSMESYEQYF
TRBJ2-3 | 14 | TRBV30 | TRBD2 | NA | TGTGCCTCCCCAGGGACTAGCGGCACAGATACGCAGTATTTT | CASPGTSGTDTQYF
TRBJ2-1 | 14 | TRBV6-4 | TRBD1 | NA | TGTGCCAGCAGCCAGGAAGTAGGGGGCGGGGAGCAGTTCTTC | CASSQEVGGGEQFF
TRBJ2-1 | 18 | TRBV9 | TRBD2 | few | TGTGCCAGCAGCGTAAAGGCGGCTAGCGGGAGGGTGGGCAATGAGCAGTTCTTC | CASSVKAASGRVGNEQFF
TRBJ2-4 | 12 | TRBV30 | NA | few | TGTGCCTGGAGTGATATAGATCAGATTCAGTACTTC | CAWSDIDQIQYF
TRBJ2-2 | 15 | TRBV20-1 | NA | NA | TGCAGTGCTAGAGTATACAGGGTGAACACCGGGGAGCTGTTTTTT | CSARVYRVNTGELFF
TRBJ2-7 | 11 | TRBV4-2 | NA | few | TGTGCCAGCAGCCCACCGAGCGAGCAGTACTTC | CASSPPSEQYF